The 29 T cell receptor beta chains below all came from one sample that was sequenced in a study of blood T cell repertoires in COVID-19. Here immunoSEQ multiplex PCR was the method, and the copy in TCRdb shows in-frame clones only, minus some. The data hold 130,000 to 150,000 clones, with more than 75% observed a single time. The sequenced material came from peripheral blood. The receptors come from a human donor with acute or convalescent COVID-19. The donor label of this sample is uncertain.

The V and J genes are TRBV5-1 and TRBJ2-3; 11 bases align to TRBD2. V shed 0 bases, J shed 0 bases, and the junction held 6 bases outside the gene matches. The CDR3 contains 18 residues. CDR1 and CDR2 (germline): SGHRS, YFSETQ. CDR3 in DNA: TGCGCCAGCAGCTTGGAAACTAGCGGGGGAATGAGCACAGATACGCAGTATTTT. Protein product: CASSLETSGGMSTDTQYF.

Only one count was recorded for this clone. This chain connects TRBV30 to TRBJ2-5; D remains unclear. CDR1 is GTSNPN, CDR2 SVGIG, per germline (reference sequence). The CDR3 covers 12 residues. Deletions cut 1 base from V and 4 bases from J, with 7 bases between. The CDR3 spells CAWSAPGETQYF. The CDR3 nucleotides read TGTGCCTGGAGTGCACCCGGAGAGACCCAGTACTTC. The entire variable domain, with the rest obtained from reference TRBV30 and TRBJ2-5, is as follows: SQTIHQWPATLVQPVGSPLSLECTVEGTSNPNLYWYRQAAGRGLQLLFYSVGIGQISSEVPQNLSASRPQDRQFILSSKKLLLSDSGFYLCAWSAPGETQYFGPGTRLLVL.

V gene TRBV28 combines with J gene TRBJ1-2; 7 bases align to TRBD1. Germline CDR1 and CDR2: MDHEN and SYDVKM. The ends lost 3 bases at V and 8 bases at J; junction bases unmatched: 9. The CDR3 runs to 14 residues. The CDR3 DNA follows: TGTGCCAGCAGTTTCCCCGACAGGGTAAAAGGCTACACCTTC. Protein product: CASSFPDRVKGYTF.

This clone is a singleton in its sample. J is TRBJ1-2 and V is TRBV20-1; D ambiguous. V shed 1 base and J shed 5 bases, with 5 bases lying between them. CDR3 length: 11 residues. Per the germline V gene, CDR1 is DFQATT and CDR2 is SNEGSKA (reference sequence). The CDR3: CSARVVYGYTF. The DNA of the CDR3 is TGCAGTGCTAGAGTTGTATATGGCTACACCTTC.

This clone appeared once. This rearrangement joins TRBV28 to TRBJ1-2; D might be TRBD1 (5 bases). The germline CDR1 and CDR2 sequences are MDHEN and SYDVKM. The V end lost 5 bases, the J end lost 3 bases, and 10 bases lay between the germline ends. This CDR3 comprises 13 residues. This CDR3 is CASSRGSYYGYTF. The CDR3 coding sequence is TGTGCCAGCAGTCGGGGGTCTTACTATGGCTACACCTTC.

V gene TRBV15 combines with J gene TRBJ1-4; 9 bases map to TRBD1. CDR1 is LNHNV and CDR2 is YYDKDF in the germline V gene (reference sequence). Germline trimming cut 1 base from V and 5 bases from J; bases unmatched to any gene: 2. CDR3 size: 15 residues. CDR3 loop: CATSRGDRDNEKLFF. In nucleotides, the CDR3 is TGTGCCACCAGCAGAGGGGACAGGGACAATGAAAAACTGTTTTTT.

The J gene is TRBJ2-2, the V gene TRBV30; TRBD1 is a possible D gene (5 bases). The germline gives CDR1 GTSNPN, CDR2 SVGIG (reference sequence). The CDR3 is 15 residues long. V was shortened by 0 bases and J by 6 bases, with 14 bases between the two germline ends. CDR3 DNA: TGTGCCTGGAGTGTATCCCTACTCAGGGCCGGGGAGCTGTTTTTT. Translated: CAWSVSLLRAGELFF. Drawing the rest from reference TRBV30 and TRBJ2-2, the complete variable domain is SQTIHQWPATLVQPVGSPLSLECTVEGTSNPNLYWYRQAAGRGLQLLFYSVGIGQISSEVPQNLSASRPQDRQFILSSKKLLLSDSGFYLCAWSVSLLRAGELFFGEGSRLTVL.

The chain joins TRBV4-3 to TRBJ2-3; the match to TRBD2 covers 9 bases. CDR1 is LGHNA, CDR2 YSLEER, per germline. After removal of 0 bases from V and 3 bases from J, the junction contained 7 bases not matched to a gene. CDR3 length equals 17 residues. CDR3 DNA sequence: TGCGCCAGCAGCCAAGATCGTCGCCTAGCGGGAACAGATACGCAGTATTTT. The encoded protein is CASSQDRRLAGTDTQYF.

This CDR3 reads CASSRAHSNQPQHF. The CDR3 region has the DNA TGTGCCAGCTCCCGAGCTCATAGCAATCAGCCCCAGCATTTT. This chain joins TRBV18 and TRBJ1-5; D not resolved. Germline CDR1 reads KGHSH; CDR2 reads LQKENI. The CDR3 contains 14 residues. With 6 bases removed from V and 0 bases from J, the gap between germline ends came to 9 bases. Filled out from reference TRBV18 and TRBJ1-5, the complete variable domain reads NAGVMQNPRHLVRRRGQEARLRCSPMKGHSHVYWYRQLPEEGLKFMVYLQKENIIDESGMPKERFSAEFPKEGPSILRIQQVVRGDSAAYFCASSRAHSNQPQHFGDGTRLSIL.

This sequence joins TRBV7-9 and TRBJ2-1; TRBD2 matches 14 bases. V shed 5 bases, J shed 6 bases, and the junction held 15 bases outside the gene matches. Germline V gene lookup returns CDR1 SEHNR and CDR2 FQNEAQ (reference sequence). The CDR3 has 19 residues. CDR3 residues: CASSQEGLAGVGARNEQFF. DNA for the CDR3: TGTGCCAGCAGCCAAGAGGGACTAGCGGGAGTGGGTGCGCGCAATGAGCAGTTCTTC.

The chain combines TRBV9 with TRBJ2-1, with TRBD2 matching over 10 bases. Germline assignment: CDR1 SGDLS and CDR2 YYNGEE. J lost 4 bases, V lost 4 bases, and 5 bases had no gene match. CDR3 length: 15 amino acids. The CDR3 spells CASSSGTSVYNEQFF. The CDR3 nucleotides are TGTGCCAGCAGCTCCGGGACTAGCGTTTACAATGAGCAGTTCTTC.

V is TRBV24-1 and J is TRBJ2-1; weak D call: TRBD1 (6 bases). V lost 0 bases to trimming and J lost 4 bases, with 12 bases between them. In germline, CDR1 is KGHDR, CDR2 SFDVKD. The length of the CDR3 is 16 residues. The CDR3 DNA follows: TGTGCCACCAGTGATTTGAGGCAGACAGGTTACAATGAGCAGTTCTTC. Its protein is CATSDLRQTGYNEQFF.

V gene TRBV28 combines with J gene TRBJ2-7; D uncertain. This CDR3 has 12 residues. CDR1 and CDR2 from the germline V gene are MDHEN and SYDVKM. With 7 bases removed from V and 2 bases from J, the gap between germline ends came to 9 bases. The CDR3 region has the DNA TGTGCCAGCAACCGAGAAACCTACGAGCAGTACTTC. Translated: CASNRETYEQYF.

Regarding this clone: This same CDR3 is encoded by further DNA sequences in the sample. The genes are TRBV6-5 and TRBJ1-5; possibly TRBD1 for D (5 bases). The CDR3 runs to 15 residues. V was shortened by 0 bases and J by 4 bases, with 10 bases between the two germline ends. Germline lookup yields CDR1 MNHEY and CDR2 SVGAGI. The CDR3 region is CASSYSGAGNQPQHF. CDR3 nucleotides: TGTGCCAGCAGTTACTCAGGGGCGGGGAATCAGCCCCAGCATTTT.

The chain employs TRBV3-1 (or the pseudogene TRBV3-2) and TRBJ2-7; 10 bases map to TRBD1. The junction had 5 bases not matched to a gene; V was cut back by 0 bases and J by 3 bases. The CDR3 consists of 16 residues. Germline V gene sequence: CDR1 LGHDT, CDR2 YNNKEL (reference sequence). As DNA, the CDR3 is TGTGCCAGCAGCCAAGATGTGCGGACAGGGGGCTACGAGCAGTACTTC. Its protein is CASSQDVRTGGYEQYF.

This clone was detected once. The chain recombines TRBV27 with TRBJ1-3; no firm D call. The germline V gene has CDR1 MNHEY and CDR2 SMNVEV (reference sequence). This CDR3 is built from 14 residues. Trimming shortened V by 6 bases and J by 1 base, and 10 bases separated the two germline ends. This CDR3 reads CASRPGGSGNTIYF. The DNA for the CDR3 is TGTGCCAGCAGGCCGGGTGGGTCTGGAAACACCATATATTTT.

This clone was seen a few times. V usage is TRBV9 and J usage is TRBJ1-2; tentatively, D is TRBD1 (5 bases). Germline V lookup: CDR1 SGDLS, CDR2 YYNGEE. This CDR3 region has 15 residues. V lost 4 bases to trimming and J lost 4 bases, with 17 bases between them. CDR3 region: CASSPKAGDGYGYTF. CDR3 nucleotide sequence: TGTGCCAGCAGCCCAAAGGCGGGGGACGGCTATGGCTACACCTTC.

The V and J genes are TRBV5-1 and TRBJ1-1, with no clear D. Germline loops: CDR1 SGHRS, CDR2 YFSETQ. The CDR3 consists of 15 residues. Trimming shortened V by 0 bases and J by 5 bases, and 14 bases separated the two germline ends. DNA for the CDR3: TGCGCCAGCAGCTTGGACAGCCCCTCGAAAACTGAAGCTTTCTTT. Amino acids: CASSLDSPSKTEAFF.

This clone was recorded a few times. This same CDR3 is encoded by further DNA sequences in the sample. In DNA form, the CDR3 reads TGTGCCAGTAGTATACAGGGGGGAAATCAGCCCCAGCATTTT. This codes for CASSIQGGNQPQHF. The V call is TRBV19, the J call TRBJ1-5, with 7 bases fitting TRBD1. Germline CDR1 LNHDA, CDR2 SQIVND (reference sequence). The CDR3 sequence is 14 residues long. After removal of 2 bases from V and 4 bases from J, the junction contained 2 bases not matched to a gene.

The rearrangement uses TRBV18 and TRBJ2-1; 8 bases fit TRBD2. This CDR3 spans 13 amino acids. Germline values: CDR1 KGHSH, CDR2 LQKENI. The V gene end was trimmed by 6 bases and the J gene end by 7 bases; junction bases not matched to a gene: 5. CDR3 residues: CASSSGLGNEQFF. CDR3 DNA: TGTGCCAGCTCTTCGGGACTAGGAAATGAGCAGTTCTTC.

The genes are TRBV3-1 (or the pseudogene TRBV3-2) and TRBJ2-2; D is undetermined. The length of the CDR3 is 13 residues. Germline CDR1 reads LGHDT; CDR2 reads YNNKEL (reference sequence). The V gene lost 7 bases and the J gene lost 4 bases, with 10 bases spanning the gap. The CDR3 loop reads CASKQVGTGELFF. CDR3 DNA: TGTGCCAGCAAGCAGGTGGGCACCGGGGAGCTGTTTTTT.

The V gene is TRBV4-1, the J gene TRBJ2-2, with 12 positions matching TRBD2. The trim removed 5 bases at V and 7 bases at J, leaving 8 bases unmatched. This CDR3 spans 16 amino acids. Germline V gives CDR1 MGHRA, CDR2 YSYEKL. The CDR3 region is CASSALAGGPNGELFF. The CDR3 nucleotides read TGCGCCAGCAGCGCTCTAGCGGGGGGGCCGAACGGGGAGCTGTTTTTT.

The rearrangement joins TRBV19 to TRBJ1-5; tentative D call: TRBD1 (5 bases). This CDR3 region has 13 residues. Trimming stripped 3 bases from V and 7 bases from J, with 10 bases between. Germline CDR1 LNHDA, CDR2 SQIVND (reference sequence). In DNA form, the CDR3 reads TGTGCCAGTAGTATCCAGGGAGGACAGCCCCAGCATTTT. This encodes CASSIQGGQPQHF.

The J gene is TRBJ2-1, the V gene TRBV2; 12 nucleotides line up with TRBD2. V lost 4 bases and J lost 3; bases outside the gene matches: 4. This CDR3 contains 16 residues. Germline V lookup: CDR1 SNHLY, CDR2 FYNNEI. CDR3 in DNA: TGTGCCAGCAGTGGAGGACTAGCGGGAATCTACAATGAGCAGTTCTTC. It specifies CASSGGLAGIYNEQFF.

The rearrangement links TRBV7-9 to TRBJ2-7, with 7 bases aligning to TRBD1. CDR3 length equals 13 residues. V dropped 5 bases and J dropped 3; count of bases not matched to a gene: 4. Germline-derived CDR1 and CDR2 are SEHNR and FQNEAQ (reference sequence). Written as DNA, the CDR3 is TGTGCCAGCAGCCCGACAGGGCGCTACGAGCAGTACTTC. Its translation is CASSPTGRYEQYF.

CDR3 in amino acids: CASGYSAGLNTEAFF. Written as DNA, the CDR3 is TGTGCCAGCGGCTACTCAGCAGGGCTGAACACTGAAGCTTTCTTT. The rearrangement uses TRBV6-5 and TRBJ1-1, with D possibly TRBD1 on 5 matching bases. V was pared by 8 bases and J by 0 bases, with 16 bases between. The CDR3 is 15 residues long. The germline V gene encodes CDR1 MNHEY and CDR2 SVGAGI.

The rearrangement uses TRBV5-4 and TRBJ2-5; 9 bases fit TRBD1. The CDR3 runs to 16 residues. The trim removed 3 bases at V and 5 bases at J, leaving 11 bases unmatched. Germline values: CDR1 SGHNT, CDR2 YYREEE (reference sequence). The CDR3 coding sequence is TGTGCCAGCAGCTCCCTTCGGGGACAGGGTTTGGAGACCCAGTACTTC. This codes for CASSSLRGQGLETQYF.

The V gene is TRBV15, the J gene TRBJ2-7; 7 nucleotides match TRBD1. Looked up from germline, CDR1 is LNHNV and CDR2 is YYDKDF (reference sequence). With V trimmed by 0 bases and J by 6 bases, 5 bases remained unmatched. This CDR3 spans 14 amino acids. The CDR3: CATSRDQGVSEQYV. For the CDR3, the DNA is TGTGCCACCAGCAGAGATCAGGGGGTCAGCGAGCAGTACGTC.

The chain combines TRBV7-2 with TRBJ2-3, with TRBD2 identical over 9 bases. Germline V lookup: CDR1 SGHTA, CDR2 FQGNSA. The CDR3 runs 17 residues. V was pared by 7 bases and J by 2 bases, with 13 bases of the junction left unmatched. CDR3 in amino acids: CASTVRSLAGSTDTQYF. For the CDR3, the DNA is TGTGCCAGCACCGTACGGTCTCTAGCGGGGTCCACAGATACGCAGTATTTT.